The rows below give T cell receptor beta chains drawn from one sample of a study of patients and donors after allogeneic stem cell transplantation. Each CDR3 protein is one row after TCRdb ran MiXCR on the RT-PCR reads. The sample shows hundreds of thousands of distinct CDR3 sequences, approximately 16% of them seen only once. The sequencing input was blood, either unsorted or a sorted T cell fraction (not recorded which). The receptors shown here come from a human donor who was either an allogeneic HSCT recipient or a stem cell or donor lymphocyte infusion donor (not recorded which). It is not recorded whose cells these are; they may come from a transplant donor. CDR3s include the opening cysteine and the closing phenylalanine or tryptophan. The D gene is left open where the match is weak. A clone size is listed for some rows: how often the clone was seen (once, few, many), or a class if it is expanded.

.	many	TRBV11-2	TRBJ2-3	CASSLFPTAADTQYF	TGTGCCAGCAGCTTGTTCCCGACAGCGGCAGATACGCAGTATTTT
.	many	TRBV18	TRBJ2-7	CASSPLDRYEQYF	TGTGCCAGCTCACCCCTTGACAGGTACGAGCAGTACTTC
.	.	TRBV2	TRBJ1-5	CASSESHYNQPQHF	TGTGCCAGCAGTGAATCACATTACAATCAGCCCCAGCATTTT
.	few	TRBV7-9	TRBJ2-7	CASSSGLSYEQYF	TGTGCCAGCAGCTCGGGCCTTTCCTACGAGCAGTACTTC
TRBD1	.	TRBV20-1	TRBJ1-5	CSASDRGYNQPQHF	TGCAGTGCTAGCGACAGGGGGTATAATCAGCCCCAGCATTTT
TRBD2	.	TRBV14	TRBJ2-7	CASSQKSWSWTSAYEQYF	TGTGCCAGCAGCCAAAAAAGTTGGTCGTGGACTAGCGCCTACGAGCAGTACTTC
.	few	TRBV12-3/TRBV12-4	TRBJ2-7	CASSNLAPYEQYF	TGTGCCAGCTCAAACCTAGCGCCCTACGAGCAGTACTTC
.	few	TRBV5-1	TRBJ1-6	CASSLAGQLNSPLHF	TGCGCCAGCAGCTTGGCGGGCCAGCTTAATTCACCCCTCCACTTT
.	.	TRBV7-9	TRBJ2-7	CASSWAVGDEQYF	TGTGCCAGCAGCTGGGCTGTCGGGGACGAGCAGTACTTC
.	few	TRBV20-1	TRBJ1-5	CSAREGGLGTQHF	TGCAGTGCTAGAGAGGGGGGGCTCGGGACCCAGCATTTT
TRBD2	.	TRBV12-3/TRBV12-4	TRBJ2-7	CASRTGGVTDEQYF	TGTGCCAGCAGAACGGGGGGGGTAACCGACGAGCAGTACTTC
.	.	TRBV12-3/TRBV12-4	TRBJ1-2	CASSWAIGGDGYTF	TGTGCCAGCAGTTGGGCAATAGGGGGGGATGGCTACACCTTC
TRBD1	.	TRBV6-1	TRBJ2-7	CASSDPRGTDRLYEQYF	TGTGCCAGCAGTGACCCGCGAGGGACAGACCGCCTCTACGAGCAGTACTTC
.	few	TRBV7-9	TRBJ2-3	CASSPPGYTDTQYF	TGTGCCAGCAGCCCGCCTGGTTATACAGATACGCAGTATTTT
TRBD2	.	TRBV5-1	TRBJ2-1	CASSLSGLAGARSYNEQFF	TGCGCCAGCAGCTTGTCCGGACTAGCGGGGGCACGCTCCTACAATGAGCAGTTCTTC
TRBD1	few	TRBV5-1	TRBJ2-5	CASSFVPRTGGMEETQYF	TGCGCCAGCAGCTTCGTACCCCGGACAGGGGGGATGGAAGAGACCCAGTACTTC
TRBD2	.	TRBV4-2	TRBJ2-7	CASSQQLAEHYEQYF	TGTGCCAGCAGCCAACAGCTAGCGGAGCACTACGAGCAGTACTTC
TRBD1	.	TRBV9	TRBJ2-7	CASSRQGAWDEQYF	TGTGCCAGCAGCAGACAGGGGGCATGGGACGAGCAGTACTTC